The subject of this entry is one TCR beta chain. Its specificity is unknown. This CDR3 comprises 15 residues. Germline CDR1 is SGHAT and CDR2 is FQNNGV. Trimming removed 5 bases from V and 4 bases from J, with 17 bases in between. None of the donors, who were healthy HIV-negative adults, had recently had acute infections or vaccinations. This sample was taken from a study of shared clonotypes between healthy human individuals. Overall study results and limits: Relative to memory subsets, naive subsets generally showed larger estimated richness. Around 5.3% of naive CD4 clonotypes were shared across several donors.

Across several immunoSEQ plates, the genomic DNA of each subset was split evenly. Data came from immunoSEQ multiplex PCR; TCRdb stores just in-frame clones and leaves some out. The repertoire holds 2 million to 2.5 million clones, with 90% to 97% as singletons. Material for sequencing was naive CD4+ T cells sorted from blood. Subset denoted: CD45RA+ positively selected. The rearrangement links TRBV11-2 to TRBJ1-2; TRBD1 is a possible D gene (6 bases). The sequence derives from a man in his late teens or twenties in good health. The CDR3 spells CASSPLAGASYGYTF. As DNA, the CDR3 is TGTGCCAGCAGCCCCCTTGCGGGGGCGAGCTATGGCTACACCTTC.